This section outlines one T cell receptor (beta chain) sequence together with its context. Its target antigen remains unknown. Base qualities were left out, and no much larger clone turns up one base away. This sample was included in a study of Ad26.COV2.S vaccination and SARS-CoV-2 variants (dated by TCRdb to about 2021). Background for the entire study: Donors in the vaccine arm were drawn from COV1001, a phase I-IIa trial of Ad26.COV2.S in healthy adults that was multicentre, randomized, double-blind and placebo-controlled. Ad26.COV2.S was given intramuscularly at 5x10^10 or 1x10^11 viral particles, as a single shot or as two shots 56 days apart. TCRbeta repertoire sequencing was used to assess the specificity and breadth of SARS-CoV-2-reactive T cell receptors after Ad26.COV2.S vaccination. A total of approximately 30 samples were included in the TCR-sequenced set, comprising roughly 19 Ad26.COV2.S vaccine recipients, 5 placebo recipients and 8 SARS-CoV-2 convalescent individuals. Trial participants were randomized into five groups of five: low-dose or high-dose Ad26.COV2.S given once or twice, or placebo on both occasions. Throughout the experiments and outcome assessment, investigators stayed blinded to trial group allocation.

Reading the germline V gene gives CDR1 MNHEY and CDR2 SVGAGI. CDR3 length: 13 amino acids, cysteine to phenylalanine. This entry keeps only the CDR3 DNA: 39 bases, framed from base 1. Relative to germline, V is 4 bases shorter and J is 7 bases shorter, with 13 bases between their ends. TCRbeta CDR3 regions were sequenced with the immunoSEQ Assay. After extraction, genomic DNA underwent amplification by bias-controlled multiplex PCR, followed by high-throughput sequencing. As for how the authors treated the data: Collapsing and filtering of sequences were performed to quantify the absolute abundance of each unique TCRbeta CDR3 region. Usable DNA was measured by amplifying reference genes present in all nucleated cells, and TCRbeta template counts were normalized to that usable DNA to estimate T cell fraction. Repertoire TCRs were annotated as SARS-CoV-2-specific when V gene, CDR3 amino acid sequence and J gene were exactly matched to a known reactive TCR set. The reference SARS-CoV-2 TCR set came from MIRA and was filtered for enrichment in COVID-19-positive ImmuneCODE repertoires, removing public or cross-reactive TCRs. Drawing on the MIRA antigens, annotated TCRs were analysed further at the level of specific ORF or position within ORF. Depth was the summed frequency of annotated unique rearrangements, while breadth was defined as annotated unique rearrangements over total unique productive rearrangements. Two-sided Wilcoxon rank-sum tests were used to compare TCR breadth between groups. TCRdb provides this immuneACCESS table in a form limited to in-frame rearrangements. Some clones are lacking; in checked studies, under half of them reflect an unresolved V gene, and why the rest are absent is not known. The DNA was the basis for D and trimming; V, J and clone size are from that table. The sample table shows 450,000 to 550,000 clones, and 75% to 90% are seen once. The ten largest make up over 2.5% of the sample.

The treatment or condition label corresponds to: 15 to 20 received Ad26.COV2.S at low or high dose, single or two shots; several received placebo; per-sample allocation not given. Repertoires of vaccine and placebo recipients were sequenced from samples collected on day 63 after the first injection. In Cohort 1b, 25 or so adults aged 18-55 years were enrolled at a single site in Boston, USA, between 29 July and 7 August 2020. Ad26.COV2.S consisted of a replication-incompetent adenovirus type 26 vector by which a prefusion-stabilized SARS-CoV-2 spike protein from the original Wuhan strain was expressed. Broad study findings and their caveats: Spike-specific TCR breadth was higher in Ad26.COV2.S recipients than in placebo recipients (P = 0.0014). Substantial breadth of spike-specific CD8+ and CD4+ T cell responses was reported after vaccination. Comparable non-spike TCR breadth was observed between vaccine and placebo recipients, consistent with only spike being contained in the vaccine. The authors noted that total T cell responses may have been underestimated by the TCR breadth and depth analyses. The study was not powered for comparison of responses between vaccine doses or regimens.

This receptor was taken from a person aged 18-65 years who received the Ad26.COV2.S COVID-19 vaccine or a placebo. This sequence uses TRBV6-5 and TRBJ1-2, with TRBD1 perhaps the D gene, on 6 matching bases. Source: peripheral blood, taken in a trial of Ad26.COV2.S vaccine versus placebo. The CDR3 region: CASSSMDRRGYTF. In nucleotides, the sequence is TGTGCCAGCAGTTCCATGGACAGACGTGGCTACACCTTC.